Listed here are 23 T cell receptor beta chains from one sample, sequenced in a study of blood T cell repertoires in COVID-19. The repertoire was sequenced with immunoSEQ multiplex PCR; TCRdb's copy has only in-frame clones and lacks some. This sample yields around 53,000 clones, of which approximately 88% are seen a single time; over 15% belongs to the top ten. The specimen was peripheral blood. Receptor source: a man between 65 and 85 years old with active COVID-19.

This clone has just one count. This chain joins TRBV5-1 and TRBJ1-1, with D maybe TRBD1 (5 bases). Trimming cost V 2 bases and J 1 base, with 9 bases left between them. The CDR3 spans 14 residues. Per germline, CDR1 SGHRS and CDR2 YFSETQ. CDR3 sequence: CASSLTGGNTEAFF. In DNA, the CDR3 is TGCGCCAGCAGCTTAACAGGTGGGAACACTGAAGCTTTCTTT.

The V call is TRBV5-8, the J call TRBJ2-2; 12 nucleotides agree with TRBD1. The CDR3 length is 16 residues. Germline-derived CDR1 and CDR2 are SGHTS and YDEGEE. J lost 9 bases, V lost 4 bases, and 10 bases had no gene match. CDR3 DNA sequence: TGTGCCAGCAGCGGCTCCGGGACAGGGGGCTCCAGGGAGCTGTTTTTT. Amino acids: CASSGSGTGGSRELFF.

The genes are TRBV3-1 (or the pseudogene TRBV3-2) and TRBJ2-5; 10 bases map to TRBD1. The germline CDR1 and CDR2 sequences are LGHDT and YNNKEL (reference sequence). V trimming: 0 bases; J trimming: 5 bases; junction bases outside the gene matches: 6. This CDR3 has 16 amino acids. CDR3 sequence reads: CASSQDRDRGGETQYF. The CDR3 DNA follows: TGTGCCAGCAGCCAAGACCGGGACAGGGGCGGTGAGACCCAGTACTTC.

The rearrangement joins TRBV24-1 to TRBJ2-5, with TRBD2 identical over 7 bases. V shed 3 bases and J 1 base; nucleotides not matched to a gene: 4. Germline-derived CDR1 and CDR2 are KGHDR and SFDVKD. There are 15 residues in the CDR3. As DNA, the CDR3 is TGTGCCACCAGTGATCCAGGACTAGGCCAAGAGACCCAGTACTTC. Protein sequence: CATSDPGLGQETQYF.

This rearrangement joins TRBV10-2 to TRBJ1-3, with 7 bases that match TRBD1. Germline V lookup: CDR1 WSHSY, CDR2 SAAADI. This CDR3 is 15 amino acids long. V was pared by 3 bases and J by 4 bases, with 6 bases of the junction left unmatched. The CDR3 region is CASSDPGQRGNTIYF. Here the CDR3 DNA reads TGCGCCAGCAGTGACCCGGGACAGCGAGGAAACACCATATATTTT.

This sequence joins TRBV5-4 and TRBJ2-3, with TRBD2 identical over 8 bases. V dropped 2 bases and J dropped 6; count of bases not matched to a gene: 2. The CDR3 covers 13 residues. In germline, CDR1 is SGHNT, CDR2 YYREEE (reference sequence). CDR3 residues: CASSFGGADTQYF. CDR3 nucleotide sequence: TGTGCCAGCAGCTTCGGGGGGGCGGATACGCAGTATTTT.

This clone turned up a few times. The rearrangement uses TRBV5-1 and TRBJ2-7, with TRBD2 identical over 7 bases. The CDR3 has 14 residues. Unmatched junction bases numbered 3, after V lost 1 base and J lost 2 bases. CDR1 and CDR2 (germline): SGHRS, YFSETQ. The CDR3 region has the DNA TGCGCCAGCAGCTTGTACGCGGGAGCCTACGAGCAGTACTTC. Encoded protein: CASSLYAGAYEQYF.

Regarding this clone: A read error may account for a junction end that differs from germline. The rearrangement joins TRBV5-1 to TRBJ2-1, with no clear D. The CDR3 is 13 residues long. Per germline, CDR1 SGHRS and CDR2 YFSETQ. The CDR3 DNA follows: TGCGCCAGCAGCTCCCCGCGCGATGCGGTAATGGTCTTC. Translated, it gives CASSSPRDAVMVF.

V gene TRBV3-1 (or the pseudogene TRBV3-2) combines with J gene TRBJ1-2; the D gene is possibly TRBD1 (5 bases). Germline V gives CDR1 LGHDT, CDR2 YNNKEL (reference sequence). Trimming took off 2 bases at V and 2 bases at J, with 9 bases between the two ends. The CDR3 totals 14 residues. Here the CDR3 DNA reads TGTGCCAGCAGCCAACTCCGGGGGAACTATGGCTACACCTTC. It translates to CASSQLRGNYGYTF.

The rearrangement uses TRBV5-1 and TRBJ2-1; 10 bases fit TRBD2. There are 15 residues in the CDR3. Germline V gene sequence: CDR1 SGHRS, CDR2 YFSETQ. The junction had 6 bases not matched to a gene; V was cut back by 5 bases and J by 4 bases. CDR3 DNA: TGCGCCAGCAGTATGGGACTAGCGCGTTACAATGAGCAGTTCTTC. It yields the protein CASSMGLARYNEQFF.

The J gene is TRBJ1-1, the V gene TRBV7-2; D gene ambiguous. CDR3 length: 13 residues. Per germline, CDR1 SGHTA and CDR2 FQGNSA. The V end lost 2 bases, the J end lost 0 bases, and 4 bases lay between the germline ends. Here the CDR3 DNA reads TGTGCCAGCAGCTTACGGTTGAACACTGAAGCTTTCTTT. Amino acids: CASSLRLNTEAFF.

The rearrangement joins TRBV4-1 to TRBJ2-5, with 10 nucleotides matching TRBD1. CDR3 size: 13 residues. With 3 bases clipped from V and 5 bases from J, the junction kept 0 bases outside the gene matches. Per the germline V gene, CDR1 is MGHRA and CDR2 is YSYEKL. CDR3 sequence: CASSQGQGETQYF. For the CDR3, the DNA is TGCGCCAGCAGCCAGGGACAGGGGGAGACCCAGTACTTC.

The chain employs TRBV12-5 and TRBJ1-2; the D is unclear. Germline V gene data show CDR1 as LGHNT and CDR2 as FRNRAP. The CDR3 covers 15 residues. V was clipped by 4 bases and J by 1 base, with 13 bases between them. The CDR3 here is CASGSPSGDNYGYTF. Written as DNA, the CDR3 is TGTGCTAGTGGTTCCCCTTCCGGAGATAACTATGGCTACACCTTC.

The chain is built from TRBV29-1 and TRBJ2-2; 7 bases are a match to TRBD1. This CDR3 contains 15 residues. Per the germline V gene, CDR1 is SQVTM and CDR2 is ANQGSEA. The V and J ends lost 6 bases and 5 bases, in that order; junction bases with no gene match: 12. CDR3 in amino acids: CSVKLPGQRTGELFF. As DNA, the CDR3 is TGCAGCGTCAAGCTACCGGGACAGAGGACCGGGGAGCTGTTTTTT.

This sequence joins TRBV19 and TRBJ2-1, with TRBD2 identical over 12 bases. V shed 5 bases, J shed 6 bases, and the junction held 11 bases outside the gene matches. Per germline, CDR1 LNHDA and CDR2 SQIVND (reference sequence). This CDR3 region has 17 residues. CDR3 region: CASSLRLAGDLANEQFF. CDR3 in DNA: TGTGCCAGTAGTCTTCGACTAGCGGGAGATCTCGCCAATGAGCAGTTCTTC.

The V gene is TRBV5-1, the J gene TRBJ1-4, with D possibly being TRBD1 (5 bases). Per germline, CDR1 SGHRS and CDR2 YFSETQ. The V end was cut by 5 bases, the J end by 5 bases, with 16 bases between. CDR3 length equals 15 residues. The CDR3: CASRKEGRRNEKLFF. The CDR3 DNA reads TGCGCCAGCAGAAAGGAGGGACGGAGGAATGAAAAACTGTTTTTT.

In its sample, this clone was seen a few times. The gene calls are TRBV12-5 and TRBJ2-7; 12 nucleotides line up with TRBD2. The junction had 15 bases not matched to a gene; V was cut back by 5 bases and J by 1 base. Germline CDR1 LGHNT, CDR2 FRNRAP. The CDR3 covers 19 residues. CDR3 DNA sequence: TGTGCTAGTGGTACGACGACTAGCGGGAGATCCAGAATTTCCTACGAGCAGTACTTC. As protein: CASGTTTSGRSRISYEQYF. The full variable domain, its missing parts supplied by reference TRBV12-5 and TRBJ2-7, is DARVTQTPRHKVTEMGQEVTMRCQPILGHNTVFWYRQTMMQGLELLAYFRNRAPLDDSGMPKDRFSAEMPDATLATLKIQPSEPRDSAVYFCASGTTTSGRSRISYEQYFGPGTRLTVT.

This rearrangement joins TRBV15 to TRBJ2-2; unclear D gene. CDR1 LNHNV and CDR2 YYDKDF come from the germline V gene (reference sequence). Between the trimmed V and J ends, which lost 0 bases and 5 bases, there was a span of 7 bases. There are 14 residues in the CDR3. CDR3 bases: TGTGCCACCAGCAGAGACCTAGTTACCGGGGAGCTGTTTTTT. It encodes CATSRDLVTGELFF.

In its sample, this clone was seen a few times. CDR3 sequence: CASSGETISYEQYF. The CDR3 DNA reads as TGTGCCAGCAGTGGAGAGACTATCTCCTACGAGCAGTACTTC. The V and J genes are TRBV2 and TRBJ2-7; D perhaps matches TRBD2 (5 bases). The germline V and J ends were trimmed by 4 bases and 0 bases, with 10 bases remaining between them. The germline V gene encodes CDR1 SNHLY and CDR2 FYNNEI. The CDR3 sequence is 14 residues long.

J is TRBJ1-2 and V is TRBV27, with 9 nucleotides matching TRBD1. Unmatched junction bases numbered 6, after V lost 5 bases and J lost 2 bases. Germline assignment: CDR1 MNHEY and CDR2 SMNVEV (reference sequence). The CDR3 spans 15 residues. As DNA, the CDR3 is TGTGCCAGCAGTGAACCGGGACAGGGCAACTATGGCTACACCTTC. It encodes CASSEPGQGNYGYTF.

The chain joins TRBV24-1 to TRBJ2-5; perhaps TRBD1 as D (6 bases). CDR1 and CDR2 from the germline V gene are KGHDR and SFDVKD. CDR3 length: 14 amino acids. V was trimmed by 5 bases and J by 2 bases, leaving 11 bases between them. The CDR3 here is CATSGGTLQETQYF. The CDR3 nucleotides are TGTGCCACCAGTGGGGGGACACTTCAAGAGACCCAGTACTTC.

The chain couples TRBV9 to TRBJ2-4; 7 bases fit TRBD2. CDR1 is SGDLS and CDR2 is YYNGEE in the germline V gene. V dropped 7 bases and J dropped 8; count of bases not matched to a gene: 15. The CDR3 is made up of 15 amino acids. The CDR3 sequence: CASCRGERDLDIQYF. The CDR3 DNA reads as TGTGCCAGCTGCCGGGGCGAGCGGGATTTGGACATTCAGTACTTC.

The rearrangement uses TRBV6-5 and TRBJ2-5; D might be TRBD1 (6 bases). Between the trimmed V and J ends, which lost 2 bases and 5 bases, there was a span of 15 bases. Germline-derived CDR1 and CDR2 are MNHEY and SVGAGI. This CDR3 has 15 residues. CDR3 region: CASSYRKGVGETQYF. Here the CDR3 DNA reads TGTGCCAGCAGTTACCGGAAGGGGGTAGGGGAGACCCAGTACTTC.